This record covers a single T cell receptor (beta chain). Repertoires were generated with immunoSEQ multiplex PCR, while TCRdb's copy carries only in-frame clones and drops some. The data hold over 65,000 clones, with around 93% observed a single time. This sample was included in a study of T cell changes during pregnancy in multiple sclerosis. Looked up from germline, CDR1 is GTSNPN and CDR2 is SVGIG (reference sequence). The CDR3 has 14 amino acids. V shed 3 bases and J shed 8 bases, with 19 bases lying between them. Sequencing used peripheral blood, obtained in the first trimester of pregnancy. V and J are TRBV30 and TRBJ1-1; TRBD1 is a possible D gene (5 bases). The sequence derives from a female donor in good health, enrolled as a control in a pregnancy study. As DNA, the CDR3 is TGTGCCTGGAGCCTAGGGTACGCCCAGGGAGAAGCTTTCTTT. It codes for CAWSLGYAQGEAFF.